These 24 T cell receptor beta chains were sequenced from one sample in a study of blood T cell repertoires in COVID-19. Assay: immunoSEQ multiplex PCR; the TCRdb copy retains only in-frame clones and omits some. Here the sample spans around 140,000 clones, around 80% being singletons. Sequencing was carried out using PBMCs or T cells enriched from blood (not recorded which). These receptors originate from a man aged 40-55 years with acute COVID-19.

This clone occurred once. J is TRBJ2-1 and V is TRBV12-2; the table gives TRBD2 as D, unverified against the DNA. TRBV12-2 is a documented pseudogene. CDR3 length: 17 amino acids. The CDR3 DNA reads as TGTGCAAGTCGCCCATGTGGCCGGACTCCGACACTCGACCAGCAGTTCTTC. Protein sequence: CASRPCGRTPTLDQQFF.

In this sample, this clone turned up a few times. Other DNA variants within this sample encode the same CDR3. The chain employs TRBV3-1 (or the pseudogene TRBV3-2) and TRBJ1-3; 7 bases are shared with TRBD1. V trimming: 4 bases; J trimming: 3 bases; junction bases outside the gene matches: 3. Germline assignment: CDR1 LGHDT and CDR2 YNNKEL (reference sequence). CDR3 length: 14 residues. In DNA form, the CDR3 reads TGTGCCAGCAGCCCCAGGGGGGATGGAAACACCATATATTTT. Its translation: CASSPRGDGNTIYF.

The chain combines TRBV3-1 (or the pseudogene TRBV3-2) with TRBJ2-1; weak D call: TRBD2 (5 bases). The CDR3 totals 13 residues. Germline V CDR1 and CDR2: LGHDT, YNNKEL (reference sequence). V lost 0 bases and J lost 7, with 7 bases in between. CDR3 in DNA: TGTGCCAGCAGCCAAGATCGGAGGAATGAGCAGTTCTTC. This gives the protein CASSQDRRNEQFF.

The chain has TRBV21-1 and TRBJ2-7; the table's D call, TRBD2, has no DNA check behind it. TRBV21-1 is a recognized pseudogene. The CDR3 is 12 residues long. CDR3 sequence reads: CASSKGGSEQYF. The DNA of the CDR3 is TGTGCCAGCAGCAAAGGAGGGTCCGAGCAGTACTTC.

The chain has TRBV5-1 and TRBJ2-5; a weak D match, TRBD2 (5 bases). Germline lookup yields CDR1 SGHRS and CDR2 YFSETQ. This CDR3 is 14 amino acids long. Trimming left V 1 base short and J 3 bases short, with 10 bases between. CDR3: CASSLHGGEETQYF. The CDR3 DNA follows: TGCGCCAGCAGCTTGCACGGAGGAGAAGAGACCCAGTACTTC.

The V and J genes are TRBV5-1 and TRBJ2-7, with 7 bases identical to TRBD1. The CDR3 sequence is 15 residues long. Germline loops: CDR1 SGHRS, CDR2 YFSETQ. Trimming removed 4 bases from V and 1 base from J; junction bases left unmatched: 8. The CDR3 sequence: CASSPLTGSSYEQYF. The DNA for the CDR3 is TGCGCCAGCAGCCCCCTGACAGGGAGTTCCTACGAGCAGTACTTC.

This chain's CDR3 is CASSSSRDEQYF. The CDR3 bases are TGTGCCAGCAGCTCCTCCAGGGACGAGCAGTACTTC. The chain is built from TRBV13 and TRBJ2-7; maybe TRBD1 (5 bases). The germline V and J ends were trimmed by 4 bases and 5 bases, with 9 bases remaining between them. Germline V gene data show CDR1 as PRHDT and CDR2 as FYEKMQ (reference sequence). The CDR3 sequence is 12 residues long.

This rearrangement joins TRBV5-1 to TRBJ2-7; TRBD2 might be the D (6 bases). V lost 4 bases, J lost 6 bases, and 14 bases lay in between. The germline CDR1 and CDR2 sequences are SGHRS and YFSETQ. The CDR3 sequence is 13 residues long. The CDR3 protein is CASSTVTSGEQYF. In DNA, the CDR3 is TGCGCCAGCAGCACTGTGACTAGTGGCGAGCAGTACTTC. Looking up the rest from reference TRBV5-1 and TRBJ2-7 gives the full variable domain: KAGVTQTPRYLIKTRGQQVTLSCSPISGHRSVSWYQQTPGQGLQFLFEYFSETQRNKGNFPGRFSGRQFSNSRSEMNVSTLELGDSALYLCASSTVTSGEQYFGPGTRLTVT.

This chain links TRBV11-3 with TRBJ2-1; D remains unclear. Trimming pared 6 bases from V and 8 bases from J, leaving 17 bases between. CDR1 and CDR2 from the germline V gene are SGHNT and YENEEA. CDR3 size: 14 residues. The CDR3 loop reads CASSPGPQLDEQFF. The CDR3 region has the DNA TGTGCCAGCAGTCCTGGGCCCCAACTCGATGAGCAGTTCTTC.

This clone was counted a few times. The V call is TRBV27, the J call TRBJ1-5; D gene ambiguous. The CDR3 is 13 amino acids. Germline-derived CDR1 and CDR2 are MNHEY and SMNVEV (reference sequence). V lost 8 bases and J 3 bases, leaving 11 bases between the germline ends. The CDR3 DNA is TGTGCCAGCCCCGAGGCGTACAATCAGCCCCAGCATTTT. Translated: CASPEAYNQPQHF.

The genes are TRBV9 and TRBJ1-4, with 8 positions matching TRBD1. Trimming removed 4 bases from V and 3 bases from J; junction bases left unmatched: 11. CDR3 length: 17 residues. Germline V gene data show CDR1 as SGDLS and CDR2 as YYNGEE. The CDR3 region is CASSPLPGGRANEKLFF. The CDR3 DNA sequence: TGTGCCAGCAGCCCTCTCCCAGGGGGCAGGGCTAATGAAAAACTGTTTTTT.

The chain combines TRBV6-5 with TRBJ1-1; TRBD1 agrees at 9 bases. The V gene end was trimmed by 6 bases and the J gene end by 5 bases; junction bases not matched to a gene: 7. Germline CDR1 MNHEY, CDR2 SVGAGI. CDR3 length: 14 residues. The DNA of the CDR3 is TGTGCCAGCAGCCTCGACAGGGGGTTGACTGAAGCTTTCTTT. Translated: CASSLDRGLTEAFF.

The chain is built from TRBV7-6 and TRBJ2-1, with D possibly TRBD2 on 6 matching bases. V lost 4 bases to trimming and J lost 10 bases, with 17 bases between them. The length of the CDR3 is 14 residues. In germline, CDR1 is SGHVS, CDR2 FNYEAQ. CDR3 sequence (DNA): TGTGCCAGCAGCTCCACCCCGGAGGGGAGGGAGCAGTTCTTC. Residues: CASSSTPEGREQFF.

The chain uses TRBV6-1 and TRBJ1-6; 8 bases are shared with TRBD1. The trim removed 1 base at V and 1 base at J, leaving 3 bases unmatched. Germline values: CDR1 MNHNS, CDR2 SASEGT. The CDR3 is 17 amino acids. The CDR3 DNA sequence: TGTGCCAGCAGTGAAGGGACAGGGAAGTCCTATAATTCACCCCTCCACTTT. Its protein is CASSEGTGKSYNSPLHF.

The chain recombines TRBV9 with TRBJ2-7; 9 nucleotides line up with TRBD1. V lost 3 bases, J lost 5 bases, and 9 bases stayed unmatched. Germline assignment: CDR1 SGDLS and CDR2 YYNGEE. CDR3 length: 15 residues. CDR3 nucleotide sequence: TGTGCCAGCAGCGCGGGGGGACAGGGCGGGCACGAGCAGTACTTC. It yields the protein CASSAGGQGGHEQYF.

The chain carries TRBV9 and TRBJ1-5; a possible D gene is TRBD1 (6 bases). Germline-derived CDR1 and CDR2 are SGDLS and YYNGEE. The CDR3 consists of 15 residues. V lost 4 bases and J lost 2, with 13 bases in between. The chain's CDR3 is CASSPSSGGNQPQHF. The DNA of the CDR3 is TGTGCCAGCAGCCCATCTTCAGGGGGCAATCAGCCCCAGCATTTT.

The chain recombines TRBV7-2 with TRBJ1-2, with a weak D call TRBD1 (6 bases). V lost 1 base and J lost 7, with 13 bases in between. Germline CDR1 and CDR2: SGHTA and FQGNSA. The CDR3 has 14 amino acids. The CDR3 sequence is CASSLGWGGGGYTF. Here the CDR3 DNA reads TGTGCCAGCAGCTTAGGCTGGGGGGGCGGTGGCTACACCTTC.

The CDR3 reads CASSLGRGAGETQYF. As DNA, the CDR3 is TGCGCCAGCAGCTTGGGGCGGGGCGCGGGAGAGACCCAGTACTTC. J is TRBJ2-5 and V is TRBV5-1; TRBD2 might be the D (6 bases). This CDR3 is built from 15 residues. With 0 bases removed from V and 4 bases from J, the gap between germline ends came to 13 bases. Germline CDR1 is SGHRS and CDR2 is YFSETQ.

The genes are TRBV18 and TRBJ1-6, with D maybe TRBD1 (5 bases). Germline CDR1 KGHSH, CDR2 LQKENI. The CDR3 runs 17 residues. V shed 3 bases and J shed 0 bases, with 12 bases lying between them. CDR3 amino acids: CASSPGGWSSYNSPLHF. For the CDR3, the DNA is TGTGCCAGCTCACCGGGGGGGTGGAGCTCCTATAATTCACCCCTCCACTTT.

The chain joins TRBV24-1 to TRBJ1-2, with 9 bases that match TRBD1. The trim removed 2 bases at V and 8 bases at J, leaving 8 bases unmatched. There are 15 residues in the CDR3. The germline gives CDR1 KGHDR, CDR2 SFDVKD. Here the CDR3 DNA reads TGTGCCACCAGTGATTCGGCACAGGGGGCGGGGGGCTACACCTTC. This sequence encodes CATSDSAQGAGGYTF.

J is TRBJ2-5 and V is TRBV5-1; TRBD1 aligns across 7 bases. There are 14 residues in the CDR3. V dropped 2 bases and J dropped 2; count of bases not matched to a gene: 3. Germline loops: CDR1 SGHRS, CDR2 YFSETQ. The CDR3 DNA reads as TGCGCCAGCAGCTTCTCGGGACAGCAAGAGACCCAGTACTTC. Its protein product is CASSFSGQQETQYF.

The rearrangement uses TRBV7-5 and TRBJ1-2; TRBD1 is taken as the D call from the table, unchecked against the DNA. TRBV7-5 is described as a pseudogene. CDR3 size: 15 residues. CDR3 loop: CARTVRGETNYGYTF. The DNA of the CDR3 is TGTGCCAGAACCGTCAGGGGGGAAACTAACTATGGCTACACCTTC.

The genes are TRBV11-2 and TRBJ1-2; the match to TRBD1 covers 8 bases. Germline V gene lookup returns CDR1 SGHAT and CDR2 FQNNGV. This CDR3 comprises 13 residues. V was pared by 5 bases and J by 4 bases, with 3 bases of the junction left unmatched. In nucleotides, the CDR3 is TGTGCCAGCAGCCCCGGACAGGGCTATGGCTACACCTTC. This encodes CASSPGQGYGYTF.

The chain is built from TRBV7-9 and TRBJ1-6; possible D gene TRBD1, 5 bases. The CDR3 is 16 amino acids. CDR1 SEHNR and CDR2 FQNEAQ come from the germline V gene (reference sequence). V shed 1 base and J shed 5 bases, with 12 bases lying between them. CDR3 nucleotide sequence: TGTGCCAGCAGCTTAGTAGGGGTGCCCAATAATTCACCCCTCCACTTT. This sequence encodes CASSLVGVPNNSPLHF.